The 2 T cell receptor beta chains given below trace back to one sample, sequenced in a study of control samples from healthy donors and cancer patients. Measured with immunoSEQ multiplex PCR; TCRdb has only the in-frame clones, and not every one. The data hold more than 25,000 clones, with around 94% observed a single time. Material: blood. The receptors originated from a man aged 55 to 70 in good health.

The rearrangement links TRBV20-1 to TRBJ2-1; TRBD2 matches 8 bases. V lost 3 bases, J lost 5 bases, and 3 bases stayed unmatched. The germline V gene encodes CDR1 DFQATT and CDR2 SNEGSKA (reference sequence). The CDR3 runs 13 residues. The CDR3, as DNA: TGCAGTGCTAGTCGGGGGGGAAACAATGAGCAGTTCTTC. Protein product: CSASRGGNNEQFF.

V gene TRBV6-5 combines with J gene TRBJ2-5; D is undetermined. Looked up from germline, CDR1 is MNHEY and CDR2 is SVGAGI. V was trimmed by 7 bases and J by 2 bases, leaving 14 bases between them. CDR3 length: 14 residues. The DNA of the CDR3 is TGTGCCAGCAACCCGTTAGGGCAGCAAGAGACCCAGTACTTC. Translating it yields CASNPLGQQETQYF.